The T cell receptor (beta chain) described here comes from a study of blood T cell repertoires in COVID-19. Study information: From the United States, Italy and Spain came samples of acute and convalescent COVID-19.

In the authors' workflow: Amplification of reference gene primers provided the estimated nucleated cell counts. Using immunoSEQ multiplex PCR, the repertoire was profiled, and TCRdb retains in-frame clones only, with some absent. The DNA gave D and trimming, while V, J and clone size come from that table. The sample shows roughly 280,000 clones, about 88% of them seen only once. The cohort comprised adults aged roughly 18 to 95 years residing in about two dozen US areas. V was pared by 5 bases and J by 4 bases, with 11 bases of the junction left unmatched. CDR1 is MNHNY, CDR2 SVGAGI, per germline (reference sequence). There are 17 residues in the CDR3.

V usage is TRBV6-6 and J usage is TRBJ1-2; TRBD1 matches at 12 bases. Specimen: PBMCs or T cells enriched from blood (not recorded which). The source is a woman aged 45-60 years who had recovered from COVID-19. The CDR3 sequence: CASSPAGTGGTGYGYTF. The CDR3 coding sequence is TGTGCCAGCAGTCCGGCCGGGACAGGGGGCACGGGCTATGGCTACACCTTC.